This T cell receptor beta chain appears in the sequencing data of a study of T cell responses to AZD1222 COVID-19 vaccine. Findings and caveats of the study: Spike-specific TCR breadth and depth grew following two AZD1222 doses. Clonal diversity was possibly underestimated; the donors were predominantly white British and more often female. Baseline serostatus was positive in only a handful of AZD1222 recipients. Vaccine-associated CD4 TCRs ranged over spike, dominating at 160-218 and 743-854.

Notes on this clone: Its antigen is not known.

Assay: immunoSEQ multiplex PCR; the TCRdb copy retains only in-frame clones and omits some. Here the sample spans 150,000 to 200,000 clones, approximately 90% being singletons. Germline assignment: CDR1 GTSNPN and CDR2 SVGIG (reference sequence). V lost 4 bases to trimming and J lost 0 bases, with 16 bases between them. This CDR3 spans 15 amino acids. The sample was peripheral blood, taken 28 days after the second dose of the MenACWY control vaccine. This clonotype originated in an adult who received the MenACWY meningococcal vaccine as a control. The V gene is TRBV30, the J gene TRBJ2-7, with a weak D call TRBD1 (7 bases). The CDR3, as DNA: TGTGCCTGGAAGAGACAGGGAGGTATCTCCTACGAGCAGTACTTC. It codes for CAWKRQGGISYEQYF.